This paragraph covers one T cell receptor beta chain sequence. The data derive from a study of blood T cell repertoires in COVID-19. Study at large: Samples taken during acute and convalescent COVID-19 were collected in the United States, Italy and Spain. Nucleic acid was either cDNA or gDNA, and it came from T cells, B-cell-depleted T cells, or PBMCs.

V lost 4 bases, J lost 6 bases, and 15 bases lay in between. There are 14 residues in the CDR3. Germline-derived CDR1 and CDR2 are SNHLY and FYNNEI. Authors' methods: Estimation of nucleated cell counts relied on the amplification of reference gene primers. Only in-frame clones appear in the TCRdb table, and some are missing; sequencing was by immunoSEQ multiplex PCR. V, J and clone size reflect that table, while D and trimming were determined from the DNA. The table records roughly 75,000 clones, more than 80% of them present only once. V and J are TRBV2 and TRBJ1-1; no firm D call. The receptor was derived from a human donor in a cohort sampled during active COVID-19. The specimen was peripheral blood. Written as DNA, the CDR3 is TGTGCCAGCAGTGCACTCCTCGGCGGGGCTGAAGCTTTCTTT. This codes for CASSALLGGAEAFF. Full variable domain (rest looked up from reference TRBV2 and TRBJ1-1): EPEVTQTPSHQVTQMGQEVILRCVPISNHLYFYWYRQILGQKVEFLVSFYNNEISEKSEIFDDQFSVERPDGSNFTLKIRSTKLEDSAMYFCASSALLGGAEAFFGQGTRLTVV.